This TCR beta chain was sequenced during a study of blood T cell repertoires in COVID-19. Across the study: Both acute and convalescent COVID-19 samples were obtained from the United States, Italy and Spain. Sources were T cells, B-cell-depleted T cells, or PBMCs; the material itself was cDNA or gDNA.

This clone occurred once. The CDR3 has 14 amino acids. CDR1 MNHEY and CDR2 SMNVEV come from the germline V gene (reference sequence). Unmatched junction bases numbered 5, after V lost 5 bases and J lost 4 bases. Original analysis: Using reference gene primer amplification, nucleated cell counts were estimated. Profiled with immunoSEQ multiplex PCR; TCRdb holds only in-frame clones, not every one. V and J calls and clone size are given by that table; D and trimming were obtained from the DNA. The sample consists of 250,000 to 300,000 clones, around 89% of them appearing once. This receptor was identified in a woman in her 40s who had recovered from COVID-19. This chain links TRBV27 with TRBJ1-1; 9 bases match TRBD1. Material: peripheral blood. This CDR3 reads CASSLMTGGTEAFF. CDR3 in DNA: TGTGCCAGCAGTCTAATGACAGGGGGCACTGAAGCTTTCTTT.